Each of the 25 T cell receptor beta chains below was sequenced from the same sample in a study of identical twins. MiXCR was run by TCRdb on the 5' RACE reads, yielding one entry per CDR3 protein. This table holds 650,000 to 750,000 distinct CDR3 sequences, 20% to 25% found once. These same data were also listed under a study on T cells expressing NK-cell markers.

The sample consisted of PBMCs. The receptors were gathered from a woman between 18 and 30 years old in good health.

CDR3 protein: CATSREGSPYEQYF. For the CDR3, the DNA is TGTGCCACCAGCAGAGAGGGGAGTCCCTACGAGCAGTACTTC. The chain has TRBV15 and TRBJ2-7; maybe TRBD2 (5 bases). Germline CDR1 reads LNHNV; CDR2 reads YYDKDF (reference sequence). The V and J ends lost 0 bases and 2 bases respectively, with 8 bases between them. CDR3 length: 14 residues.

This clonotype has a handful of counts. In DNA form, the CDR3 reads TGTGCCACCAGTGAAGGGACAGGCTTAGGCGCCAACGTCCTGACTTTC. This sequence encodes CATSEGTGLGANVLTF. This chain joins TRBV24-1 and TRBJ2-6, with 8 bases identical to TRBD1. The trim removed 4 bases at V and 7 bases at J, leaving 8 bases unmatched. The CDR3 has 16 residues. Germline-derived CDR1 and CDR2 are KGHDR and SFDVKD.

The gene calls are TRBV12-3 or TRBV12-4 and TRBJ2-1; D unresolved. The CDR3 runs to 13 residues. The V end was cut by 6 bases, the J end by 6 bases, with 12 bases between. The CDR3 sequence is CASRERMGNEQFF. In DNA form, the CDR3 reads TGTGCCAGCAGAGAAAGGATGGGCAATGAGCAGTTCTTC.

The chain carries TRBV6-1 and TRBJ2-6; D is unresolved. CDR3 length equals 13 residues. V dropped 6 bases and J dropped 3 bases, with 6 bases sitting between them. Germline lookup yields CDR1 MNHNS and CDR2 SASEGT. The CDR3 coding sequence is TGTGCCAGCAGGAACCGTGGGGCCAACGTCCTGACTTTC. Protein sequence: CASRNRGANVLTF.

The CDR3 bases are TGTGCCAGCAGTCTCGGGACAGGGGGCAGGTCTGAAGCTTTCTTT. Translation: CASSLGTGGRSEAFF. The chain carries TRBV12-3 or TRBV12-4 and TRBJ1-1, with 12 positions matching TRBD1. V gave up 5 bases and J gave up 6 bases; unmatched junction bases: 7. CDR3 length: 15 amino acids.

The V gene is TRBV12-3 or TRBV12-4, the J gene TRBJ2-3; D gene uncertain. The V end lost 6 bases, the J end lost 2 bases, and 9 bases lay between the germline ends. This CDR3 is built from 13 residues. The CDR3 DNA reads as TGTGCCAGCAGCCCACTGTTCACAGATACGCAGTATTTT. Translated: CASSPLFTDTQYF.

This clonotype appeared a few times. The rearrangement links TRBV5-6 to TRBJ2-1; TRBD1 agrees at 7 bases. This CDR3 has 14 residues. V trimming: 5 bases; J trimming: 6 bases; junction bases outside the gene matches: 8. The germline V gene has CDR1 SGHDT and CDR2 YYEEEE. CDR3 in DNA: TGTGCCAGCAGTTTTACCGGGACAGCCAATGAGCAGTTCTTC. This gives the protein CASSFTGTANEQFF.

This rearrangement joins TRBV2 to TRBJ2-1; D not resolved. V was shortened by 7 bases and J by 6 bases, with 7 bases between the two germline ends. CDR3 length: 11 residues. CDR1 SNHLY and CDR2 FYNNEI come from the germline V gene. CDR3 protein: CASIFLNEQFF. The CDR3 DNA reads as TGTGCCAGCATTTTTCTCAATGAGCAGTTCTTC. The full variable domain, with the rest looked up from reference TRBV2 and TRBJ2-1, is EPEVTQTPSHQVTQMGQEVILRCVPISNHLYFYWYRQILGQKVEFLVSFYNNEISEKSEIFDDQFSVERPDGSNFTLKIRSTKLEDSAMYFCASIFLNEQFFGPGTRLTVL.

This chain uses TRBV18 with TRBJ2-4, with D possibly TRBD2 on 5 matching bases. V was trimmed by 3 bases and J by 3 bases, leaving 12 bases between them. The germline CDR1 and CDR2 sequences are KGHSH and LQKENI. This CDR3 has 15 residues. The CDR3 coding sequence is TGTGCCAGCTCACCCCCAGGTCGGGGCAAAAACATTCAGTACTTC. Translated: CASSPPGRGKNIQYF.

This chain connects TRBV7-6 to TRBJ2-7; 8 bases are a match to TRBD1. The CDR3 covers 14 residues. J gave up 6 bases and V 5 bases, and 9 bases lay outside the gene matches. Germline values: CDR1 SGHVS, CDR2 FNYEAQ. CDR3: CASSPTGGWREQYF. For the CDR3, the DNA is TGTGCCAGCAGCCCTACAGGGGGTTGGCGCGAGCAGTACTTC.

V is TRBV11-1 and J is TRBJ2-7; D not resolved. The CDR3 consists of 13 residues. Trimming removed 6 bases from V and 3 bases from J, with 12 bases in between. Looked up from germline, CDR1 is SGHAT and CDR2 is FQDESV (reference sequence). CDR3 in amino acids: CASRPISGYEQYF. Written as DNA, the CDR3 is TGTGCCAGCAGACCTATTTCGGGCTACGAGCAGTACTTC. Together with reference TRBV11-1 and TRBJ2-7, the CDR3 gives the full variable domain: EAEVAQSPRYKITEKSQAVAFWCDPISGHATLYWYRQILGQGPELLVQFQDESVVDDSQLPKDRFSAERLKGVDSTLKIQPAELGDSAMYLCASRPISGYEQYFGPGTRLTVT.

The table lists this clonotype with a few counts. The gene calls are TRBV20-1 and TRBJ2-1; 8 bases agree with TRBD2. The CDR3 contains 13 residues. CDR1 and CDR2 from the germline V gene are DFQATT and SNEGSKA (reference sequence). DNA of the CDR3: TGCAGCGTTCTACTAGCGGAATACAATGAGCAGTTCTTC. Protein: CSVLLAEYNEQFF.

The genes are TRBV7-2 and TRBJ2-5; D gene unclear. The CDR3 totals 13 residues. In germline, CDR1 is SGHTA, CDR2 FQGNSA. Deletions cut 1 base from V and 3 bases from J, with 6 bases between. The CDR3 DNA follows: TGTGCCAGCAGCTTAGAGACCGAAGAGACCCAGTACTTC. Amino acid sequence: CASSLETEETQYF.

This clonotype was observed a few times. The chain joins TRBV6-1 to TRBJ2-2; D is uncertain. V lost 3 bases and J 6 bases, leaving 14 bases between the germline ends. CDR1 and CDR2 (germline): MNHNS, SASEGT. The CDR3 covers 15 residues. The CDR3 loop reads CASSDGLGMAGELFF. Here the CDR3 DNA reads TGTGCCAGCAGTGATGGGTTGGGTATGGCCGGGGAGCTGTTTTTT.

This chain connects TRBV27 to TRBJ2-1; TRBD2 might be the D (5 bases). The CDR3 runs 15 residues. The V gene's germline CDR1 is MNHEY and CDR2 SMNVEV (reference sequence). The V end was cut by 3 bases, the J end by 0 bases, with 9 bases between. The CDR3 here is CASSLNSDSYNEQFF. The CDR3, as DNA: TGTGCCAGCAGTTTGAATAGCGACTCCTACAATGAGCAGTTCTTC.

In DNA form, the CDR3 reads TGTGCCAGCAGTTTACGGTTAGCGGGCGAGCAGTACTTC. Translated: CASSLRLAGEQYF. The chain recombines TRBV27 with TRBJ2-7; 7 nucleotides align to TRBD2. The V segment lost 2 bases and the J segment 6 bases; nucleotides outside the gene matches: 4. Per germline, CDR1 MNHEY and CDR2 SMNVEV (reference sequence). CDR3 size: 13 residues.

This clonotype has a handful of counts. The chain couples TRBV6-1 to TRBJ2-3; 9 positions agree with TRBD2. Germline V CDR1 and CDR2: MNHNS, SASEGT. The V segment lost 7 bases and the J segment 6 bases; nucleotides outside the gene matches: 5. The CDR3 runs to 13 residues. The CDR3 DNA sequence: TGTGCCAGCATCTCGGGGACTAGCGATACGCAGTATTTT. Translating gives CASISGTSDTQYF.

The V gene is TRBV7-2, the J gene TRBJ1-6; the D is unclear. The CDR3 spans 12 residues. Looked up from germline, CDR1 is SGHTA and CDR2 is FQGNSA. V lost 6 bases and J lost 9, with 9 bases in between. For the CDR3, the DNA is TGTGCCAGCAGTTACCCACTTTCACCCCTCCACTTT. Translated, it gives CASSYPLSPLHF.

The chain uses TRBV27 and TRBJ1-4; tentatively, D is TRBD1 (6 bases). V lost 7 bases to trimming and J lost 5 bases, with 11 bases between them. This CDR3 spans 13 amino acids. Germline loops: CDR1 MNHEY, CDR2 SMNVEV (reference sequence). The CDR3 protein is CASKGVGNEKLFF. DNA for the CDR3: TGTGCCAGCAAGGGGGTAGGGAATGAAAAACTGTTTTTT.

This clonotype was seen many times. The V and J genes are TRBV5-1 and TRBJ1-1; D not resolved. Trimming took off 0 bases at V and 5 bases at J, with 11 bases between the two ends. The germline V gene has CDR1 SGHRS and CDR2 YFSETQ. The CDR3 consists of 14 residues. The CDR3 loop reads CASSLALRVTEAFF. The CDR3 DNA follows: TGCGCCAGCAGCTTGGCCTTACGGGTTACTGAAGCTTTCTTT. Full variable domain (missing parts from reference TRBV5-1 and TRBJ1-1): KAGVTQTPRYLIKTRGQQVTLSCSPISGHRSVSWYQQTPGQGLQFLFEYFSETQRNKGNFPGRFSGRQFSNSRSEMNVSTLELGDSALYLCASSLALRVTEAFFGQGTRLTVV.

This clonotype was counted only a few times. The chain links TRBV6-2 or TRBV6-3 to TRBJ2-7; TRBD2 matches at 13 bases. Trimming at V came to 6 bases and at J to 5 bases, leaving 7 bases not matched to a gene. The germline V gene encodes CDR1 MNHEY and CDR2 SVGEGT. The CDR3 loop spans 15 amino acids. As DNA, the CDR3 is TGTGCCAGCAGAGCCGTGGGACTAGCGGGAAACGAGCAGTACTTC. It translates to CASRAVGLAGNEQYF.

This clonotype was counted a few times. The V call is TRBV11-1, the J call TRBJ2-3; 14 bases fit TRBD2. The J segment lost 4 bases and the V segment lost 5 bases, leaving 14 bases of the junction unmatched. CDR3 length: 19 residues. Looked up from germline, CDR1 is SGHAT and CDR2 is FQDESV (reference sequence). The CDR3 nucleotides read TGTGCCAGCAGCACAACCACCGGGACTAGCGGGAGCCGAGCAGATACGCAGTATTTT. This encodes CASSTTTGTSGSRADTQYF.

The V and J genes are TRBV20-1 and TRBJ1-1; no clear D. The germline V gene encodes CDR1 DFQATT and CDR2 SNEGSKA (reference sequence). The CDR3 extends over 13 amino acids. V shed 6 bases and J shed 0 bases, with 11 bases lying between them. CDR3 residues: CSAIPTVNTEAFF. The CDR3 region has the DNA TGCAGTGCCATCCCAACAGTGAACACTGAAGCTTTCTTT.

This chain uses TRBV10-2 with TRBJ2-1; 7 nucleotides align to TRBD2. The CDR3 contains 16 residues. With 6 bases clipped from V and 0 bases from J, the junction kept 8 bases outside the gene matches. The germline CDR1 and CDR2 sequences are WSHSY and SAAADI. The CDR3 region is CASRKLASSSYNEQFF. Here the CDR3 DNA reads TGCGCCAGCAGAAAACTAGCGTCAAGCTCCTACAATGAGCAGTTCTTC.

There are a few counts of this clonotype. V is TRBV12-3 or TRBV12-4 and J is TRBJ1-4; the D gene is possibly TRBD1 (5 bases). Trimming removed 1 base from V and 6 bases from J, with 12 bases in between. This CDR3 is built from 15 residues. This chain's CDR3 is CASSLGGGPHEKLFF. In DNA form, the CDR3 reads TGTGCCAGCAGTTTAGGGGGGGGTCCCCATGAAAAACTGTTTTTT.